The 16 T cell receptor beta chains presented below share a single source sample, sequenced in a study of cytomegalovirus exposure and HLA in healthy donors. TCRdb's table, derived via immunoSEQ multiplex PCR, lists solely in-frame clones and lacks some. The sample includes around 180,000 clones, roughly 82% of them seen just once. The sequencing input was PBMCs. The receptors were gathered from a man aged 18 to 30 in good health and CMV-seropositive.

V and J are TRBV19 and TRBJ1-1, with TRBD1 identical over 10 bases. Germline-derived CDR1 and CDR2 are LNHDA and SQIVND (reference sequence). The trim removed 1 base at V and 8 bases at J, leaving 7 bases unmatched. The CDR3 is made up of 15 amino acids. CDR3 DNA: TGTGCCAGTAGTATAGGGACAGGGGGAACGGGAGAAGCTTTCTTT. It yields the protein CASSIGTGGTGEAFF.

DNA of the CDR3: TGCAGCGTTGTGGATGTGGCCGGGGAGACCCAGTACTTC. Translating gives CSVVDVAGETQYF. The chain couples TRBV29-1 to TRBJ2-5, with D hard to call. CDR1 SQVTM and CDR2 ANQGSEA come from the germline V gene. The CDR3 has 13 amino acids. Trimming left V 4 bases short and J 5 bases short, with 14 bases between.

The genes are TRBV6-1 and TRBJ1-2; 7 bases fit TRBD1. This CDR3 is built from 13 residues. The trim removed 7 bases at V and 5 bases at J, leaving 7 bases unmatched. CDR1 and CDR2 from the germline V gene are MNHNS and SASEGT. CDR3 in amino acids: CASIGGTVYGYTF. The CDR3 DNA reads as TGTGCCAGCATTGGGGGGACAGTGTATGGCTACACCTTC.

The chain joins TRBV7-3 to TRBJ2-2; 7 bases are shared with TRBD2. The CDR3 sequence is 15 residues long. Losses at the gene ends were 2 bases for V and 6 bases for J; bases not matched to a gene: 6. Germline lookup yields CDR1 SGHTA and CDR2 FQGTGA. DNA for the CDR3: TGTGCCAGCAGCTTAGCGGGAGACTTTGCCGGGGAGCTGTTTTTT. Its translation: CASSLAGDFAGELFF.

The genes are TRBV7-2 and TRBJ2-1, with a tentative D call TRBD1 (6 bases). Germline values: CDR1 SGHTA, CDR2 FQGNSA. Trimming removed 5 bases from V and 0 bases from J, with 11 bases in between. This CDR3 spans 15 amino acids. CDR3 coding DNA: TGTGCCAGCAGCCTCAGGGGTAGCTCCTACAATGAGCAGTTCTTC. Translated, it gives CASSLRGSSYNEQFF.

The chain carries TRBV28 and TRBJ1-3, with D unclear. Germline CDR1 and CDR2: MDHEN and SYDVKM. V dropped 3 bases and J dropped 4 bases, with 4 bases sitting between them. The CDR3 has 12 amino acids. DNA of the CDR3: TGTGCCAGCAGTTTCGGGGGAAACACCATATATTTT. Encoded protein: CASSFGGNTIYF.

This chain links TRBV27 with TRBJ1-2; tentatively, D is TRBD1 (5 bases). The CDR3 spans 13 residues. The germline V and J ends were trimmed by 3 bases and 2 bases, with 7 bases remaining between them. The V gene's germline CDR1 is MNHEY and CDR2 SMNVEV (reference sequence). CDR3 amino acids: CASSFSGNYGYTF. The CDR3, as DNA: TGTGCCAGCAGTTTCTCAGGGAACTATGGCTACACCTTC.

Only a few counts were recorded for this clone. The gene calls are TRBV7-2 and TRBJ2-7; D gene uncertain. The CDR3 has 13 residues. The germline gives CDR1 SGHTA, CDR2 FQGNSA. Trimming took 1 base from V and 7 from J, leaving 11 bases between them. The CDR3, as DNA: TGTGCCAGCAGCTTAGATAGCCTTCGGGAGCAGTACTTC. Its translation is CASSLDSLREQYF.

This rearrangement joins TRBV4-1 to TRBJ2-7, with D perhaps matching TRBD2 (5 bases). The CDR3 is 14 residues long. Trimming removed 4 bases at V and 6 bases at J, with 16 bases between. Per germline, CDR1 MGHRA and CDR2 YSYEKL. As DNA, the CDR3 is TGCGCCAGCAGCCCAACCTCGGATCGGGGCGAGCAGTACTTC. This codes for CASSPTSDRGEQYF.

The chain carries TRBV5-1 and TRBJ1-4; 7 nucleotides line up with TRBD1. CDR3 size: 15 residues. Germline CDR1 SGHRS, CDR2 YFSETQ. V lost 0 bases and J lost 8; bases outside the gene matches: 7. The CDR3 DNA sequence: TGCGCCAGCAGCTTGGAAGACAGGGTGGGCGAAAAACTGTTTTTT. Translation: CASSLEDRVGEKLFF. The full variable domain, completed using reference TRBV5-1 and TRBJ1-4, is KAGVTQTPRYLIKTRGQQVTLSCSPISGHRSVSWYQQTPGQGLQFLFEYFSETQRNKGNFPGRFSGRQFSNSRSEMNVSTLELGDSALYLCASSLEDRVGEKLFFGSGTQLSVL.

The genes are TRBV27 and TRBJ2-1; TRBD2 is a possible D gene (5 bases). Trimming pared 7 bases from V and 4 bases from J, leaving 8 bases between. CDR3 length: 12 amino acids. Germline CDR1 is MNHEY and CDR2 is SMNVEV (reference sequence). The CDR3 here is CASTTGYNEQFF. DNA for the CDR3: TGTGCCAGCACCACGGGGTACAATGAGCAGTTCTTC.

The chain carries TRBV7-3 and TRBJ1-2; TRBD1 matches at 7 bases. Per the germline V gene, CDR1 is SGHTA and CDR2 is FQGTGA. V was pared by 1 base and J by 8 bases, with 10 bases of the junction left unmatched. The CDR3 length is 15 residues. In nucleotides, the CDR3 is TGTGCCAGCAGCTTAATTCCGGGCAGGGGGGAAGGCTACACCTTC. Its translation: CASSLIPGRGEGYTF.

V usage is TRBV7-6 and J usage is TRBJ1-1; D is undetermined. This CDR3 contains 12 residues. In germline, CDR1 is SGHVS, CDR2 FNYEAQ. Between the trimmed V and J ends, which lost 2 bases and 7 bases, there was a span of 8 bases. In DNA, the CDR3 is TGTGCCAGCAGCTTAAACGGGGATGAAGCTTTCTTT. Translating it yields CASSLNGDEAFF.

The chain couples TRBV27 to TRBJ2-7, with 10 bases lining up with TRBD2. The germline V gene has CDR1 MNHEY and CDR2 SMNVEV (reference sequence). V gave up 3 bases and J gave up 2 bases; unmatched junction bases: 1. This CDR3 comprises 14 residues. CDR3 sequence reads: CASSLSGRAYEQYF. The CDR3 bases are TGTGCCAGCAGTTTGAGCGGGAGGGCCTACGAGCAGTACTTC.

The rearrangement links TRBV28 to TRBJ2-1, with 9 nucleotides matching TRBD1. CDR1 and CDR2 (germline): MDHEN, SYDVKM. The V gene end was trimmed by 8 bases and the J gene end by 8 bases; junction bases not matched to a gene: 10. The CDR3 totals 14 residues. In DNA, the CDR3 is TGTGCCAGCTCCTATACCGGACAGGGGTATGAGCAGTTCTTC. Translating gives CASSYTGQGYEQFF.

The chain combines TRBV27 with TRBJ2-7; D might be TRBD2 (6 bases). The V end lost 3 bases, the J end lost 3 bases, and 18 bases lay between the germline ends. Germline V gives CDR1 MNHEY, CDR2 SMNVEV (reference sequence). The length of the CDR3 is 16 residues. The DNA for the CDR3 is TGTGCCAGCAGTTTTCGGTGGTTCGGGGGAGTCTACGAGCAGTACTTC. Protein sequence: CASSFRWFGGVYEQYF.